This T cell receptor beta chain was sequenced in a study of blood T cell repertoires in COVID-19. At the level of the study: The samples span acute and convalescent COVID-19 from the United States, Italy and Spain. T cells, B-cell-depleted T cells, or PBMCs provided the cDNA or gDNA that served as material.

Per the authors' pipeline: Reference gene primer amplification in the assay estimated nucleated cell counts. The data were produced by immunoSEQ multiplex PCR, yet TCRdb's version contains in-frame clones alone and is incomplete. The V and J calls and clone size were taken over from that table, and D and trimming were inferred from the DNA. The data contain 150,000 to 200,000 clones, roughly 85% of them singletons. The V gene's germline CDR1 is SGHTA and CDR2 FQGNSA. The length of the CDR3 is 15 residues. V trimming: 1 base; J trimming: 7 bases; junction bases outside the gene matches: 7. Sequencing was carried out using peripheral blood. This sequence originates from a man aged 55 to 70 with acute or convalescent COVID-19. This rearrangement joins TRBV7-2 to TRBJ2-1, with 7 bases fitting TRBD2. This chain's CDR3 is CASSLGASGENEQFF. CDR3 nucleotides: TGTGCCAGCAGCTTAGGGGCTAGCGGTGAAAATGAGCAGTTCTTC.